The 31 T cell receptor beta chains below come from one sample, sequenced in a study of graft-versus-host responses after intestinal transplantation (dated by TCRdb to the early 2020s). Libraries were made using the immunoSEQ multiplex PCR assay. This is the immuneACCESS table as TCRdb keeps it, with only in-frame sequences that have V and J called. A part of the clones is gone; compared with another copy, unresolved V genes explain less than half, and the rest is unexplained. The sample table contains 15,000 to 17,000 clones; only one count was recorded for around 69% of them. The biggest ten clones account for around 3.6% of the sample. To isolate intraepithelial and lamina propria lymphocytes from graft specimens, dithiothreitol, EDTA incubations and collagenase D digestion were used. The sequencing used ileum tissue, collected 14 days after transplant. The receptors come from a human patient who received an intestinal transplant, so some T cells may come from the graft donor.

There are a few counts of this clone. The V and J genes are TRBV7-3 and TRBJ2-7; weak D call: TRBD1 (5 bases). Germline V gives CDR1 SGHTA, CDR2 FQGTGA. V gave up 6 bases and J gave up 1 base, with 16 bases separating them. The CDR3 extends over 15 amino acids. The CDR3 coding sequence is TGTGCCAGCAGGCTGACGCAGGGCCCGTCCTACGAGCAGTACTTC. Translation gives CASRLTQGPSYEQYF.

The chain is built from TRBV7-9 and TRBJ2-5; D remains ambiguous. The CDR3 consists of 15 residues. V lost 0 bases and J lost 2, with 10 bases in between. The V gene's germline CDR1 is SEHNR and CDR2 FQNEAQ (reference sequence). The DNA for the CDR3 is TGTGCCAGCAGCTTAGCGGTCGGGCTTCAAGAGACCCAGTACTTC. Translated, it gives CASSLAVGLQETQYF.

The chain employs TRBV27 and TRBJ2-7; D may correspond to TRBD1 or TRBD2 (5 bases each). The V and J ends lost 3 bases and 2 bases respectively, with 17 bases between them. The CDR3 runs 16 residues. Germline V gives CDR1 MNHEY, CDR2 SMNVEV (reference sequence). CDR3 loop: CASSFPGATGPYEQYF. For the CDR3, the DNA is TGTGCCAGCAGTTTCCCCGGGGCGACGGGCCCCTACGAGCAGTACTTC.

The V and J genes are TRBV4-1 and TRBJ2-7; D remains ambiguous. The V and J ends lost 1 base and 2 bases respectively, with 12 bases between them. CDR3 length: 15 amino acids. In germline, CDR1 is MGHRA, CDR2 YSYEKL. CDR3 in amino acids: CASSQVWQLTYEQYF. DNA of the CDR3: TGCGCCAGCAGCCAAGTTTGGCAGCTTACCTACGAGCAGTACTTC.

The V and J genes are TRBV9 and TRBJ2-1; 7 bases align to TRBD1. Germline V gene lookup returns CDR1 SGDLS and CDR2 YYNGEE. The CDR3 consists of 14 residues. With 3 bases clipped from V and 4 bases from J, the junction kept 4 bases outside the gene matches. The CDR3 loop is CASSAGQVYNEQFF. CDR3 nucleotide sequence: TGTGCCAGCAGCGCCGGACAGGTTTACAATGAGCAGTTCTTC.

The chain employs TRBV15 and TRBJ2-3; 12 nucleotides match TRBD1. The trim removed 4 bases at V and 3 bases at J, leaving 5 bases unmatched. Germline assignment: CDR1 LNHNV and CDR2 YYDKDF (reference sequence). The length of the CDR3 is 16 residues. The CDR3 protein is CATSKGTGGRTDTQYF. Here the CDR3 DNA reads TGTGCCACCAGCAAAGGGACAGGGGGCCGGACAGATACGCAGTATTTT.

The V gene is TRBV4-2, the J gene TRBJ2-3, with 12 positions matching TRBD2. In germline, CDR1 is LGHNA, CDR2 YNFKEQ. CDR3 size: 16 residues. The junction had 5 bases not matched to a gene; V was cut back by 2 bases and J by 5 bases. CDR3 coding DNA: TGTGCCAGCAGCCAAAAGCTAGCGGGGGGGCGAGATACGCAGTATTTT. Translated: CASSQKLAGGRDTQYF.

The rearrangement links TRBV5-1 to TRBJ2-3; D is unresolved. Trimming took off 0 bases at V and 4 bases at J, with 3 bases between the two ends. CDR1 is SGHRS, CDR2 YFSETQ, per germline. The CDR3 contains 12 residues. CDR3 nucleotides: TGCGCCAGCAGCTTGGATTCAGATACGCAGTATTTT. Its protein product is CASSLDSDTQYF.

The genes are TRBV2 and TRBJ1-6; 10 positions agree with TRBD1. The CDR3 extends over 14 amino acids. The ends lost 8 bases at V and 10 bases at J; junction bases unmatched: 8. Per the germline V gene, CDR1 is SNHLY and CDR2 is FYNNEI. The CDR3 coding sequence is TGTGCCAGCTCGACAGGGGGCAGAGGCTCACCCCTCCACTTT. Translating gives CASSTGGRGSPLHF.

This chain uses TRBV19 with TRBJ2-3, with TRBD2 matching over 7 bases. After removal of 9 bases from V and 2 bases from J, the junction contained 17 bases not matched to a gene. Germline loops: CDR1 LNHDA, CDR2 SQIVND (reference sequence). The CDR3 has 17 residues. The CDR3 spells CARKPASGFNPTDTQYF. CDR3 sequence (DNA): TGTGCCAGAAAGCCGGCTAGCGGATTCAATCCCACAGATACGCAGTATTTT.

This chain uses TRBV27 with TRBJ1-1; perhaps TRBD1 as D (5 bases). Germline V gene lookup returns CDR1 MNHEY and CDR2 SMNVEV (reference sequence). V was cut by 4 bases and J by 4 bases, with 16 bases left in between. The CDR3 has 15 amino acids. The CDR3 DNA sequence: TGTGCCAGCAGTTCGGGGCCCGGGCACACCACTGAAGCTTTCTTT. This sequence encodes CASSSGPGHTTEAFF.

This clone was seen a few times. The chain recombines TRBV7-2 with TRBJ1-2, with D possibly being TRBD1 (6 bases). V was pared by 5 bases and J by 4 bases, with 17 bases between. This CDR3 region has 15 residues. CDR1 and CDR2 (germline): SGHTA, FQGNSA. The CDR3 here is CASSARTDRIYGYTF. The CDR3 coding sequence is TGTGCCAGCAGCGCACGGACAGATCGAATCTATGGCTACACCTTC.

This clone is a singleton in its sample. In DNA, the CDR3 is TGTGCCAGCAGGGACTACGGCCAAGAGACCCAGTACTTC. Encoded protein: CASRDYGQETQYF. The chain recombines TRBV5-5 with TRBJ2-5, with D possibly being TRBD2 (6 bases). Germline lookup yields CDR1 SGHKS and CDR2 YYEKEE (reference sequence). The length of the CDR3 is 13 residues. Trimming stripped 5 bases from V and 1 base from J, with 9 bases between. Variable domain in full (rest from reference TRBV5-5 and TRBJ2-5): DAGVTQSPTHLIKTRGQQVTLRCSPISGHKSVSWYQQVLGQGPQFIFQYYEKEERGRGNFPDRFSARQFPNYSSELNVNALLLGDSALYLCASRDYGQETQYFGPGTRLLVL.

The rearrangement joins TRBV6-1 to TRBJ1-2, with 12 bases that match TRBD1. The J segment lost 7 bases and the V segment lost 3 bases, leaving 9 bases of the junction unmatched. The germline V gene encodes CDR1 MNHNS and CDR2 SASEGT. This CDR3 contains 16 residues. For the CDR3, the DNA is TGTGCCAGCAGTGACCCGGGACAGGGGGCTTTCTTTGGCTACACCTTC. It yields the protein CASSDPGQGAFFGYTF.

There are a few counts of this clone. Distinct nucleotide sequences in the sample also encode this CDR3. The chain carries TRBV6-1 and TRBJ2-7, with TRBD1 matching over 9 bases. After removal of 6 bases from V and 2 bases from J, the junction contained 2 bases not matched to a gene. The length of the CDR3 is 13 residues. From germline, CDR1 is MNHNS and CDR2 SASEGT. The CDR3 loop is CASRDRGPYEQYF. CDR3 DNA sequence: TGTGCCAGCAGGGACAGGGGCCCCTACGAGCAGTACTTC.

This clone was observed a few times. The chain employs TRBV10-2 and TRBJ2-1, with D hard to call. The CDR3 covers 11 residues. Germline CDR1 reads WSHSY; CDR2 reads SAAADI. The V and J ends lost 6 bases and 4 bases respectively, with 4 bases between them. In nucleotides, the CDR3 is TGCGCCAGCAGCACGTACAATGAGCAGTTCTTC. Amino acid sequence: CASSTYNEQFF.

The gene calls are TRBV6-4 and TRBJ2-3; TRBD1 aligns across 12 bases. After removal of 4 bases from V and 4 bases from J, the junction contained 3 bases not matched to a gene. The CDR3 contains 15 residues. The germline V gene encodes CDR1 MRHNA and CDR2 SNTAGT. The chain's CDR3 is CASSAGTGGADTQYF. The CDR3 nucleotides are TGTGCCAGCAGTGCCGGGACAGGGGGCGCAGATACGCAGTATTTT.

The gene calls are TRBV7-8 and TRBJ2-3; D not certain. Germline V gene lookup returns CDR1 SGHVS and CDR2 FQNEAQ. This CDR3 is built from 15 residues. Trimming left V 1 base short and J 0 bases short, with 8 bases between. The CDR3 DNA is TGTGCCAGCAGCTTAGTTCAACCTAGCACAGATACGCAGTATTTT. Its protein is CASSLVQPSTDTQYF.

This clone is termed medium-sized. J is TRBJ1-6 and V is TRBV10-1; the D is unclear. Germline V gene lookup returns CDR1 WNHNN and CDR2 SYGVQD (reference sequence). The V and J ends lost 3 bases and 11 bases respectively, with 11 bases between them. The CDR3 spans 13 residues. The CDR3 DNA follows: TGCGCCAGCAGTGACGGCCCGACGGCACCCCTCCACTTT. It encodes CASSDGPTAPLHF.

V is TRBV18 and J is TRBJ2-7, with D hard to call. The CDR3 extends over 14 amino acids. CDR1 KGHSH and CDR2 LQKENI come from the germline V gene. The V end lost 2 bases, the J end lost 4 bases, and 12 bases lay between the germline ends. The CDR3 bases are TGTGCCAGCTCACCAATAAGGGAAGGGTACGAGCAGTACTTC. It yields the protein CASSPIREGYEQYF.

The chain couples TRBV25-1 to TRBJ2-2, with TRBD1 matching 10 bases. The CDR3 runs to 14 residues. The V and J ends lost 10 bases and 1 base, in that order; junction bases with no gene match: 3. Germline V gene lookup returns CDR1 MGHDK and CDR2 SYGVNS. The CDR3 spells CATRDRGNTGELFF. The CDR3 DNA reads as TGTGCCACCCGGGACAGGGGGAACACCGGGGAGCTGTTTTTT.

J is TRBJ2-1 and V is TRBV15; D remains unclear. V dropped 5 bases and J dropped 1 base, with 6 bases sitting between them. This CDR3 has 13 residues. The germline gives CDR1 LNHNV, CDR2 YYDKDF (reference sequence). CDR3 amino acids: CATSPSSYNEQFF. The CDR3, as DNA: TGTGCCACCAGCCCTAGTTCCTACAATGAGCAGTTCTTC.

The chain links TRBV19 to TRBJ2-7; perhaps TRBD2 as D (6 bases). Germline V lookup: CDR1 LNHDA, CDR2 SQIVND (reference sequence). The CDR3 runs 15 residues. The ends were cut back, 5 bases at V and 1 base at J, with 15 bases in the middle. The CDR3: CASSWAGTESYEQYF. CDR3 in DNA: TGTGCCAGTAGTTGGGCGGGGACTGAATCCTACGAGCAGTACTTC.

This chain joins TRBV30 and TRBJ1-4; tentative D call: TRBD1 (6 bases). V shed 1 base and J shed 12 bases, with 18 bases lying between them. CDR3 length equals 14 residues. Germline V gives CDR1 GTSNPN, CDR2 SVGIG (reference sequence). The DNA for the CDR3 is TGTGCCTGGAGTGACAGGGTAGCCCTTGCGGAACTGTTTTTT. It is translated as CAWSDRVALAELFF.

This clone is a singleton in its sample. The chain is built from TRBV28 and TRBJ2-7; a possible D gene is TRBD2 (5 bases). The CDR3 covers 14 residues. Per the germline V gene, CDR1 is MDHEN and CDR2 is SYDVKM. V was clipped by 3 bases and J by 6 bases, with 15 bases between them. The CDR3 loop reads CASSLPQLGTEQYF. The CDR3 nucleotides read TGTGCCAGCAGTTTGCCACAACTAGGAACCGAGCAGTACTTC.

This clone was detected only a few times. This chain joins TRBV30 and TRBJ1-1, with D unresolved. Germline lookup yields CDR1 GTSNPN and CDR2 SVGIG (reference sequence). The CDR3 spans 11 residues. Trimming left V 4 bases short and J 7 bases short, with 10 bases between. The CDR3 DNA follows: TGTGCCTGGACCCTACACGGTGAAGCTTTCTTT. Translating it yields CAWTLHGEAFF.

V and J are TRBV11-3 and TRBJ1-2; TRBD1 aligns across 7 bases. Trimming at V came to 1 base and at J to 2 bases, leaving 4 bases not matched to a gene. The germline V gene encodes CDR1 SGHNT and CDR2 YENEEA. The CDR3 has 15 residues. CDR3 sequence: CASSLVATGNYGYTF. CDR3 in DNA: TGTGCCAGCAGCTTAGTTGCGACAGGGAACTATGGCTACACCTTC.

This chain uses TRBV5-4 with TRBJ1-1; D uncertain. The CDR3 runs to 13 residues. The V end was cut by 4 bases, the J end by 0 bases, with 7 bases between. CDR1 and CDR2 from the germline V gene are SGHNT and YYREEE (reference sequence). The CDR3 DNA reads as TGTGCCAGCAGCGCCCGGGTGAACACTGAAGCTTTCTTT. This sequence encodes CASSARVNTEAFF.

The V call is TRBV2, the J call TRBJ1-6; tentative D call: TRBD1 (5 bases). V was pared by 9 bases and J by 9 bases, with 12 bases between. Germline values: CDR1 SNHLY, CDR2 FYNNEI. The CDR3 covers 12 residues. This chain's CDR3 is CARGDPSSPLHF. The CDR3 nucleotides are TGTGCCAGGGGGGATCCAAGTTCACCCCTCCACTTT. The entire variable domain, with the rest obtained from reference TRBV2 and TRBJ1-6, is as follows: EPEVTQTPSHQVTQMGQEVILRCVPISNHLYFYWYRQILGQKVEFLVSFYNNEISEKSEIFDDQFSVERPDGSNFTLKIRSTKLEDSAMYFCARGDPSSPLHFGNGTRLTVT.

CDR3 DNA sequence: TGTGCCAGCAGCCAAGGCAGGGGGAATTCACCCCTCCACTTT. It codes for CASSQGRGNSPLHF. V is TRBV4-2 and J is TRBJ1-6; 7 nucleotides align to TRBD1. The CDR3 has 14 residues. The germline CDR1 and CDR2 sequences are LGHNA and YNFKEQ. V lost 1 base, J lost 7 bases, and 1 base stayed unmatched.

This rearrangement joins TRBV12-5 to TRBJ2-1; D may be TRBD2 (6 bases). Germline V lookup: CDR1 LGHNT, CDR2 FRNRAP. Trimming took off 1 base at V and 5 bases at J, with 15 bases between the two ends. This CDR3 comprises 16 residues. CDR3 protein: CASGLALKTGDNEQFF. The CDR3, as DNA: TGTGCTAGTGGTTTGGCCTTAAAAACGGGGGACAATGAGCAGTTCTTC.